This TCR beta chain was obtained from a study of identical twins. Template switching created a universal primer site, and the cDNA included unique molecular identifiers. TCRdb reprocessed the 5' RACE reads via MiXCR and lists one record per CDR3 protein. The sample has approximately 1.8 million distinct CDR3 sequences, 25% to 35% seen once. The CDR3 spans 13 residues. Germline loops: CDR1 MNHNY, CDR2 SVGAGI (reference sequence). Trimming removed 5 bases at V and 7 bases at J, with 12 bases between. This clonotype was picked up a small number of times. Its cognate antigen is unknown. Study-wide results and limits: Analyses of zero insertions could be partly confounded by invariant MAIT and iNKT cells. Donors were not followed over many years; analysis was cross-sectional.

This chain joins TRBV6-6 and TRBJ1-5; D remains ambiguous. The sequence derives from a newborn girl in good health. Sequencing was performed on cord blood. The CDR3 region is CASSTTSEQPQHF. The CDR3 nucleotides are TGTGCCAGCAGTACCACCTCCGAACAGCCCCAGCATTTT.